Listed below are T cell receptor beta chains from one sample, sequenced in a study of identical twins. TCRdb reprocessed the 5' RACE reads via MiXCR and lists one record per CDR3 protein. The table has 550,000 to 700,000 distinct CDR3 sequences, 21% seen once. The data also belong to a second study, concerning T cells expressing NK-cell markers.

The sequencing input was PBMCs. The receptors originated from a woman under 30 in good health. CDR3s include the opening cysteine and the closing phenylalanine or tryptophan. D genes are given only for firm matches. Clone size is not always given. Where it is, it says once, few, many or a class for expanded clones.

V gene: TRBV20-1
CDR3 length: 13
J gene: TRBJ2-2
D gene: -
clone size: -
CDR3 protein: CSASYPSTGELFF
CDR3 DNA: TGCAGTGCTAGCTACCCGTCAACCGGGGAGCTGTTTTTT

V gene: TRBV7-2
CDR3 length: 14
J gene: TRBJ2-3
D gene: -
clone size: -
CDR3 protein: CASSTMARTDTQYF
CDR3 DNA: TGTGCCAGCAGCACCATGGCCCGCACAGATACGCAGTATTTT

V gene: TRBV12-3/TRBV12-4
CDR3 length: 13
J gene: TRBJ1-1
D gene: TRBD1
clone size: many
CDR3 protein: CASRPTGGTEAFF
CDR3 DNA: TGTGCCAGCAGACCAACAGGGGGCACTGAAGCTTTCTTT

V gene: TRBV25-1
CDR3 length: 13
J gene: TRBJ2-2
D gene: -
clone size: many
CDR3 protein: CASSVRNTGELFF
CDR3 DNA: TGTGCCAGCAGTGTCAGGAACACCGGGGAGCTGTTTTTT

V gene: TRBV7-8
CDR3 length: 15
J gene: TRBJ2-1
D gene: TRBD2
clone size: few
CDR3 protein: CASSLLAGIRWEQFF
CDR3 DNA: TGTGCCAGCAGCTTACTAGCGGGAATCAGGTGGGAGCAGTTCTTC

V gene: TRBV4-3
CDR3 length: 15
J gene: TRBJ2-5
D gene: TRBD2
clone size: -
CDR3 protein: CASSQRRTSYETQYF
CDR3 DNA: TGCGCCAGCAGCCAGAGGAGGACTAGTTATGAGACCCAGTACTTC

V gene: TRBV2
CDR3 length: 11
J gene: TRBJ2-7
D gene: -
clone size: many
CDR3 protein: CASSASAVCYF
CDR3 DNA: TGTGCCAGCAGTGCCTCGGCCGTGTGTTACTTC

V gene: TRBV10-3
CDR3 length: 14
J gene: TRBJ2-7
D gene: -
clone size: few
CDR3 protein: CAISESTWSYEQYF
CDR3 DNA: TGTGCCATCAGTGAGTCGACCTGGTCCTACGAGCAGTACTTC

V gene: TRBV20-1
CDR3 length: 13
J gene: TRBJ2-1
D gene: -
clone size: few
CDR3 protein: CSARATTRDEQFF
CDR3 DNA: TGCAGTGCTCGAGCAACAACGCGGGATGAGCAGTTCTTC

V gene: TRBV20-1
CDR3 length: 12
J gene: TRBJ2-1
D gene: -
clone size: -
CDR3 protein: CSAPTQVNEQFF
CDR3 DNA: TGCAGTGCCCCAACACAGGTCAATGAGCAGTTCTTC

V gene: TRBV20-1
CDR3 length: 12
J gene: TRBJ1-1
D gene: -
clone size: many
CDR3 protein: CSARQADTEAFF
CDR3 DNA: TGCAGTGCGAGACAGGCGGACACTGAAGCTTTCTTT

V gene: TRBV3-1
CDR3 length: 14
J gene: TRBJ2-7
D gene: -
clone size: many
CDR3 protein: CASSQGWQGEEQYF
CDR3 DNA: TGTGCCAGCAGCCAAGGATGGCAGGGCGAAGAGCAGTACTTC

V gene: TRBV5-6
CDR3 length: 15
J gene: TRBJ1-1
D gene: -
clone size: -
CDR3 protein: CASSLDLRRETEAFF
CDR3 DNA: TGTGCCAGCAGCTTGGATCTTCGCAGGGAAACTGAAGCTTTCTTT

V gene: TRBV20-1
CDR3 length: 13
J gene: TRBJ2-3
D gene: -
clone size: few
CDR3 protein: CSAIPRQGDTQYF
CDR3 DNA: TGCAGTGCTATCCCCCGGCAGGGAGATACGCAGTATTTT

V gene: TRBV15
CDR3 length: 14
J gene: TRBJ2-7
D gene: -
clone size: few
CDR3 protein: CATSRVTGRGEQYF
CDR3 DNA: TGTGCCACCAGCAGAGTTACAGGGCGGGGAGAGCAGTACTTC

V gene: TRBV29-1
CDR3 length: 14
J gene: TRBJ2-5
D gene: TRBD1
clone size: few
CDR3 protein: CSYGSGTGQETQYF
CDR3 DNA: TGCAGCTACGGTTCCGGGACAGGCCAAGAGACCCAGTACTTC

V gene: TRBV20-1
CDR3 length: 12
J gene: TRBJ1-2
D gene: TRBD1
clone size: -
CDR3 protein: CSARGQGSGYTF
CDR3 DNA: TGCAGTGCTAGAGGACAGGGCAGTGGCTACACCTTC

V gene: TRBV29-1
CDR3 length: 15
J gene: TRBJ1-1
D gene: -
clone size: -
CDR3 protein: CSVGYAGPPNTEAFF
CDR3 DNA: TGCAGCGTGGGGTATGCGGGTCCCCCTAACACTGAAGCTTTCTTT

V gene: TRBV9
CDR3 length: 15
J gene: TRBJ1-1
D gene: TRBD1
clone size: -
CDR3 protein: CASSATGQPNTEAFF
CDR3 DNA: TGTGCCAGCAGCGCGACGGGACAGCCGAACACTGAAGCTTTCTTT

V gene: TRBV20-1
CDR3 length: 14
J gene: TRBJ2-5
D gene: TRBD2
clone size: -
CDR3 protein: CSASRVAGEETQYF
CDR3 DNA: TGCAGTGCTAGCAGGGTAGCGGGAGAAGAGACCCAGTACTTC

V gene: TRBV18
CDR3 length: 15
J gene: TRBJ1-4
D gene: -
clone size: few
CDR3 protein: CASSRVRGKREKLFF
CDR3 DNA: TGTGCCAGCTCACGAGTCCGCGGGAAACGTGAAAAACTGTTTTTT

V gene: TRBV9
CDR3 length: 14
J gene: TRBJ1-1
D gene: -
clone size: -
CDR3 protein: CASSVDLMNTEAFF
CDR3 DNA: TGTGCCAGCAGCGTCGACCTAATGAACACTGAAGCTTTCTTT

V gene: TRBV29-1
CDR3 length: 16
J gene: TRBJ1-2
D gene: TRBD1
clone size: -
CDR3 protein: CSVDRPTGTGGKGYTF
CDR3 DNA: TGCAGCGTTGACCGTCCGACCGGGACAGGGGGTAAAGGCTACACCTTC

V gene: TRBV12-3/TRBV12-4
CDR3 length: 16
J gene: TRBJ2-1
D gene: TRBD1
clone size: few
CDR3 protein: CASSRQGPEIGNEQFF
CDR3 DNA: TGTGCCAGCAGTCGACAGGGGCCGGAGATTGGCAATGAGCAGTTCTTC

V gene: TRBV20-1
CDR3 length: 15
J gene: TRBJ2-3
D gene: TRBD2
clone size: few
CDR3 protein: CSARVSGGTTDTQYF
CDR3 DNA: TGCAGTGCTAGAGTTAGCGGGGGTACCACAGATACGCAGTATTTT

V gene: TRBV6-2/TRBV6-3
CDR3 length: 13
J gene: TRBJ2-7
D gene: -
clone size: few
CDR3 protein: CASNPRSSYEQYF
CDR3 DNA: TGTGCCAGCAATCCGCGAAGTTCCTACGAGCAGTACTTC

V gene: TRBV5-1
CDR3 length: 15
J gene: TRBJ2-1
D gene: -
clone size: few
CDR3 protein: CASSLAKRGTNEQFF
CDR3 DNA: TGCGCCAGCAGCTTGGCCAAACGGGGAACCAATGAGCAGTTCTTC

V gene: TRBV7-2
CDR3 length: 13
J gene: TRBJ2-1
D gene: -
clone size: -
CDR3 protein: CASSFGHLDEQFF
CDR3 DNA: TGTGCCAGCAGCTTCGGCCACCTGGATGAGCAGTTCTTC

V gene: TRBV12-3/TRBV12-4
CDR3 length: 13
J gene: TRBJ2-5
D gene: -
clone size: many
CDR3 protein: CASSFSSVETQYF
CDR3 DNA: TGTGCCAGCAGTTTTTCTAGCGTGGAGACCCAGTACTTC